A single TCR beta chain is shown here with its context. Its antigen is not identified. These data are taken from a study of beta chain features in type 1 diabetes. Study-wide results and limits: The naive, central memory and Treg TCRB repertoires looked more alike in patients than they did in healthy donors. The study left unresolved whether HLA type influences TCRB rearrangement. Cells with high TCR expression could be over-represented by cDNA sequencing.

This CDR3 is built from 13 residues. Trimming pared 5 bases from V and 2 bases from J, leaving 9 bases between. Germline CDR1 is SNHLY and CDR2 is FYNNEI. What was sequenced were expressed TCRB transcripts, since all of the isolated RNA had been reverse transcribed. TCRdb's copy holds only in-frame clones and misses some; the assay was immunoSEQ multiplex PCR. The sample lists more than 150,000 clones, over 8.5% occurring once. This receptor was taken from a man aged 18 to 29 in good health. The chain recombines TRBV2 with TRBJ1-1, with D uncertain. The sequenced material came from central memory CD4+ T cells from blood. The CDR3 reads CASSRDRNTEAFF. The CDR3, as DNA: TGTGCCAGCAGTCGGGATCGTAACACTGAAGCTTTCTTT.